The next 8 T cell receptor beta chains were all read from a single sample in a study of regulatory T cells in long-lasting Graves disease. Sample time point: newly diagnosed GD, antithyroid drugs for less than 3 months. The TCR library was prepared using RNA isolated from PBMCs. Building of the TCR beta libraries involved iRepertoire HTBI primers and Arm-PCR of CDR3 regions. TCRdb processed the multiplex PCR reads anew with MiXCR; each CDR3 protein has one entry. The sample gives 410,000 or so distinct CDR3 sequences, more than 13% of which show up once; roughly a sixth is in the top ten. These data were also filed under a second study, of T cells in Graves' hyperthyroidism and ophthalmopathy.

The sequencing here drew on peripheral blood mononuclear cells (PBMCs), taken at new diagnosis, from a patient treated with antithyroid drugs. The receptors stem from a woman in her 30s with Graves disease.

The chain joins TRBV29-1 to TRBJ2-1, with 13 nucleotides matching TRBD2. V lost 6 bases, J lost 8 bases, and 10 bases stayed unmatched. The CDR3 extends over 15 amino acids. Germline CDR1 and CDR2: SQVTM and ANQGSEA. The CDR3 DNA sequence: TGCAGCGTGATAGCACCGGGACTAGCGGGATATGAGCAGTTCTTC. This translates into CSVIAPGLAGYEQFF.

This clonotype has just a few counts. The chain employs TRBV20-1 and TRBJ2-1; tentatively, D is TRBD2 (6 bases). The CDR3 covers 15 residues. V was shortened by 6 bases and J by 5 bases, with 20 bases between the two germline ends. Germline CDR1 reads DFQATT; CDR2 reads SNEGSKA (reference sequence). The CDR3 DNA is TGCAGTGCGCGGACTAACGGGAGACCCCACAATGAGCAGTTCTTC. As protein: CSARTNGRPHNEQFF.

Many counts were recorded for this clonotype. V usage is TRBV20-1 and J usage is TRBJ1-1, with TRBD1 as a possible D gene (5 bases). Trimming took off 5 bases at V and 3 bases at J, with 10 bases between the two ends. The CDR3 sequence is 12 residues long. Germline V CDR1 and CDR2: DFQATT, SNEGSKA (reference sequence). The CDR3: CSAWGTHTEAFF. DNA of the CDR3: TGCAGTGCTTGGGGGACCCACACTGAAGCTTTCTTT.

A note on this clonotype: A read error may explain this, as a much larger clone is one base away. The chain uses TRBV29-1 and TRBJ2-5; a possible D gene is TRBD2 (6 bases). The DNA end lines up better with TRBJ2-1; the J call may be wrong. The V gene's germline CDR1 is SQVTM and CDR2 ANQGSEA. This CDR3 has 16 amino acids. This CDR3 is CSVERVAAMRRSEQFF. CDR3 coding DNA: TGCAGCGTTGAGCGGGTAGCGGCAATGAGAAGGAGCGAGCAGTTCTTC.

In DNA, the CDR3 is TGTGCCAGCAGCCCGGGACAGGGGGCGAGAGAGGGGAACCAAGAGACCCAGTACTTC. Translating it yields CASSPGQGAREGNQETQYF. The chain is built from TRBV12-3 or TRBV12-4 and TRBJ2-5; 12 bases are a match to TRBD1. The V segment lost 6 bases and the J segment 0 bases; nucleotides outside the gene matches: 14. The CDR3 covers 19 residues.

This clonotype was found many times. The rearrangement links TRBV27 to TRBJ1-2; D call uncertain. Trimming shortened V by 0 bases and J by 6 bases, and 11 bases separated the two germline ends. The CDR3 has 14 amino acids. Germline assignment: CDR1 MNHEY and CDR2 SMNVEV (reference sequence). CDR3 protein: CASSLSNRVDGYTF. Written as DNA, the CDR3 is TGTGCCAGCAGTTTATCGAACCGGGTGGATGGCTACACCTTC.

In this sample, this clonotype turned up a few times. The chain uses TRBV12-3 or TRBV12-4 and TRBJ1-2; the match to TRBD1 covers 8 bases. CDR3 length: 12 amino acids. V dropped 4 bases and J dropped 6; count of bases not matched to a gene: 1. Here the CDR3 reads CASSSGGDGYTF. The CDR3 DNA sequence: TGTGCCAGCAGTTCAGGGGGCGATGGCTACACCTTC.

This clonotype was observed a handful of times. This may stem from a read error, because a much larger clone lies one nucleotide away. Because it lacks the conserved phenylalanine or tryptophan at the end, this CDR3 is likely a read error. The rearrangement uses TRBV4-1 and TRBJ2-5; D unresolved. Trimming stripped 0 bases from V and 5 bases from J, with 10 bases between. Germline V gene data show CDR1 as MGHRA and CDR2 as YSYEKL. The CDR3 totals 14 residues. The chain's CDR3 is CASSQDEGWETQYL. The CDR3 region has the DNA TGCGCCAGCAGCCAAGATGAAGGATGGGAGACCCAGTACCTC.